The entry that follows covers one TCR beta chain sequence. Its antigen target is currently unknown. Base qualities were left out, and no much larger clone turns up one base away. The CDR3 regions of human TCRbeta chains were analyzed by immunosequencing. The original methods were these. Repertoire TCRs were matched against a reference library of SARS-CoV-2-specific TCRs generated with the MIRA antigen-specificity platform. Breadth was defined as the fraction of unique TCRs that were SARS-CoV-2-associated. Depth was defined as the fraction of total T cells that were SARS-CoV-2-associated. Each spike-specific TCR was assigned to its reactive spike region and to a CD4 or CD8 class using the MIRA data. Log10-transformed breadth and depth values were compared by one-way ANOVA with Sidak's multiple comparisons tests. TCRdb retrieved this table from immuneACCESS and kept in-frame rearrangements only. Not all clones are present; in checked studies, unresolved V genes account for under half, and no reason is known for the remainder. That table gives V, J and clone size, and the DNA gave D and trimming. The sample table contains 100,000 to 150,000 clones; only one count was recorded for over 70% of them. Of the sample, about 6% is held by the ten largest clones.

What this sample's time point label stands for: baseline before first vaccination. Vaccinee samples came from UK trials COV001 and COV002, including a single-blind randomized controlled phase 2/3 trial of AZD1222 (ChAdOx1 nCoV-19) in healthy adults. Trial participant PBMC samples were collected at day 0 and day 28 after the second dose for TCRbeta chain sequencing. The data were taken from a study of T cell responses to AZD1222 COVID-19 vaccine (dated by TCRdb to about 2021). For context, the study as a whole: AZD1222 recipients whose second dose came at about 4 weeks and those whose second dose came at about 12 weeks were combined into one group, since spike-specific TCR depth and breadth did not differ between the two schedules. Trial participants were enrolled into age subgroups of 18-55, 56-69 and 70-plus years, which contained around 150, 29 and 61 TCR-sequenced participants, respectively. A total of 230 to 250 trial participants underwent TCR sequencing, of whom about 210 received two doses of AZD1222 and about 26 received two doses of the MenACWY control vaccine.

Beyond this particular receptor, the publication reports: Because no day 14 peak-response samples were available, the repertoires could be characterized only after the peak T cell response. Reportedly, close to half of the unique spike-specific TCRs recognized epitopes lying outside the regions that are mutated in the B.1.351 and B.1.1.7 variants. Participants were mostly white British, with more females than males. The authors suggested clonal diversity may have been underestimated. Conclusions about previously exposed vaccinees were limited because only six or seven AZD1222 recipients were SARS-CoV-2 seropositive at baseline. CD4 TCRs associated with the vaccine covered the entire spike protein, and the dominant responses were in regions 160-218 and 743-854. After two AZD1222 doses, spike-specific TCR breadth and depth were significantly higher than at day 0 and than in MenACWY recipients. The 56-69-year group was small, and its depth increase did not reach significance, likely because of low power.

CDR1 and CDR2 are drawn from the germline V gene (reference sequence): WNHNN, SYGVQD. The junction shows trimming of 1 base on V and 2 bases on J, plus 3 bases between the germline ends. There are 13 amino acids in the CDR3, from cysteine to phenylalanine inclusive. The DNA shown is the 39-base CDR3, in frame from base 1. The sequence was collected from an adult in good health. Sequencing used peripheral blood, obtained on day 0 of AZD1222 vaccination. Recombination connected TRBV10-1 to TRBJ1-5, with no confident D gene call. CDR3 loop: CASSEYGNQPQHF. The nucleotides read TGCGCCAGCAGTGAGTACGGCAATCAGCCCCAGCATTTT.